This T cell receptor beta chain was captured by sequencing in a study of T cells in Graves' hyperthyroidism and ophthalmopathy. CDR3 length: 12 residues. Germline CDR1 reads MDHEN; CDR2 reads SYDVKM. Trimming took off 5 bases at V and 8 bases at J, with 11 bases between the two ends. From RNA transcripts, TCR beta CDR3 regions were amplified. With the HTBI primer set, the TCR CDR3 went through a first round of RT-PCR. A single record per CDR3 protein comes from TCRdb applying MiXCR to the multiplex PCR reads. The data show approximately 600,000 distinct CDR3 sequences, around 15% seen once. The clonotype was recovered from a woman aged 25 to 45 with Graves' hyperthyroidism. This rearrangement joins TRBV28 to TRBJ2-3, with no clear D. The sample consisted of blood. The DNA for the CDR3 is TGTGCCAGCAGTGCCCCCGGCGGTACGCAGTATTTT. It specifies CASSAPGGTQYF.